This TCR beta chain was sequenced in a study of blood T cell repertoires in COVID-19. Study summary: Whether acute or convalescent, the COVID-19 samples came from the United States, Italy and Spain. The analysed material was cDNA or gDNA that came from T cells, B-cell-depleted T cells, or PBMCs.

Germline V gives CDR1 LNHDA, CDR2 SQIVND (reference sequence). V was pared by 3 bases and J by 7 bases, with 11 bases of the junction left unmatched. The CDR3 runs to 17 residues. As originally analysed: Scientists estimated how many nucleated cells there were by amplifying reference gene primers. Libraries were prepared by immunoSEQ multiplex PCR; TCRdb keeps only in-frame clonotypes and omits some of them. V and J calls and clone size are those listed in that table; D and trimming were worked out from the DNA. The table has roughly 46,000 clones, 84% seen once. The sequencing sample was made of peripheral blood. The chain combines TRBV19 with TRBJ1-5; 11 positions agree with TRBD1. The TCR originated in a man aged 55 to 70 with acute or convalescent COVID-19. This CDR3 reads CASSISRTGGTGQPQHF. The CDR3 DNA sequence: TGTGCCAGTAGTATTTCTCGGACAGGGGGCACGGGACAGCCCCAGCATTTT.